The 23 T cell receptor beta chains reported below all come from one sample, sequenced in a study of T cell responses to AZD1222 COVID-19 vaccine. Produced via immunoSEQ multiplex PCR; TCRdb's table is partial and in-frame only. The table lists fewer than 150,000 clones, 90% of them singletons, with approximately 3.6% in the top ten. The source material was peripheral blood, sampled on day 0 of AZD1222 vaccination. The receptors stem from an adult in good health.

This clone was found a few times. This chain uses TRBV6-1 with TRBJ2-5; D gene unclear. The length of the CDR3 is 12 residues. CDR1 MNHNS and CDR2 SASEGT come from the germline V gene. V was clipped by 1 base and J by 3 bases, with 3 bases between them. CDR3 sequence: CASSEGEETQYF. The CDR3 coding sequence is TGTGCCAGCAGTGAAGGAGAAGAGACCCAGTACTTC.

The chain carries TRBV7-8 and TRBJ2-7; D tentatively reads TRBD1 or TRBD2 (5 bases each). CDR1 is SGHVS, CDR2 FQNEAQ, per germline. The CDR3 is made up of 17 amino acids. The V end lost 3 bases, the J end lost 2 bases, and 20 bases lay between the germline ends. In DNA, the CDR3 is TGTGCCAGCAGCTTGGACTCACTCCAAAAGGGGCCCTACGAGCAGTACTTC. Its translation: CASSLDSLQKGPYEQYF.

This chain joins TRBV5-1 and TRBJ2-3; TRBD2 agrees at 7 bases. The CDR3 totals 15 residues. The junction had 12 bases not matched to a gene; V was cut back by 1 base and J by 10 bases. Per germline, CDR1 SGHRS and CDR2 YFSETQ. The CDR3 sequence: CASSLSGAGSRPQYF. CDR3 sequence (DNA): TGCGCCAGCAGCTTGAGTGGAGCGGGGTCCCGTCCGCAGTATTTT. The whole variable domain, filled in from reference TRBV5-1 and TRBJ2-3, reads KAGVTQTPRYLIKTRGQQVTLSCSPISGHRSVSWYQQTPGQGLQFLFEYFSETQRNKGNFPGRFSGRQFSNSRSEMNVSTLELGDSALYLCASSLSGAGSRPQYFGPGTRLTVL.

The chain recombines TRBV6-5 with TRBJ1-2; tentative D call: TRBD1 (5 bases). The V and J ends lost 2 bases and 6 bases respectively, with 10 bases between them. The CDR3 has 13 residues. Germline CDR1 reads MNHEY; CDR2 reads SVGAGI. CDR3 DNA: TGTGCCAGCAGTTACCCTGGGGGGGATGGCTACACCTTC. This sequence encodes CASSYPGGDGYTF.

V usage is TRBV5-1 and J usage is TRBJ2-5; 10 bases align to TRBD1. The germline V gene has CDR1 SGHRS and CDR2 YFSETQ. The CDR3 is 17 amino acids. J lost 5 bases, V lost 2 bases, and 12 bases had no gene match. CDR3 amino acids: CASSLTLTGGAGETQYF. The CDR3 DNA sequence: TGCGCCAGCAGCTTAACTTTGACAGGGGGCGCGGGGGAGACCCAGTACTTC.

This rearrangement joins TRBV4-3 to TRBJ2-1, with D hard to call. Germline V lookup: CDR1 LGHNA, CDR2 YSLEER. The CDR3 extends over 14 amino acids. V was pared by 1 base and J by 9 bases, with 13 bases between. CDR3 coding DNA: TGCGCCAGCAGCCAAGGACGGTGGGAAAGTGAGCAGTTCTTC. Amino acids: CASSQGRWESEQFF.

This rearrangement joins TRBV4-1 to TRBJ1-3; D not certain. CDR3 length: 12 residues. Trimming took 3 bases from V and 8 from J, leaving 8 bases between them. Germline V gene data show CDR1 as MGHRA and CDR2 as YSYEKL. The CDR3: CASSHPLDTIYF. The CDR3 DNA sequence: TGCGCCAGCAGCCACCCGTTGGACACCATATATTTT.

V usage is TRBV9 and J usage is TRBJ2-2; TRBD2 agrees at 11 bases. CDR3 length equals 17 residues. Trimming took 4 bases from V and 1 from J; bases not matched to a gene: 6. The germline V gene has CDR1 SGDLS and CDR2 YYNGEE. The CDR3 protein is CASSLLSGRGNTGELFF. The DNA of the CDR3 is TGTGCCAGCAGCCTTCTTAGCGGGAGGGGGAACACCGGGGAGCTGTTTTTT.

The chain recombines TRBV10-3 with TRBJ2-3; perhaps TRBD2 as D (6 bases). The CDR3 length is 19 residues. The germline V gene has CDR1 ENHRY and CDR2 SYGVKD. The germline V and J ends were trimmed by 2 bases and 2 bases, with 23 bases remaining between them. This CDR3 is CAISEPRWAGGPNTDTQYF. The CDR3 coding sequence is TGTGCCATCAGTGAGCCCCGGTGGGCAGGAGGGCCAAACACAGATACGCAGTATTTT.

This clone appeared a few times. This chain uses TRBV18 with TRBJ1-2; 7 nucleotides match TRBD1. Germline-derived CDR1 and CDR2 are KGHSH and LQKENI. V was pared by 4 bases and J by 3 bases, with 8 bases of the junction left unmatched. This CDR3 is built from 15 residues. DNA of the CDR3: TGTGCCAGCTCACAATACGGGACAGCAGACTATGGCTACACCTTC. This codes for CASSQYGTADYGYTF.

Only one count was recorded for this clone. The chain uses TRBV3-1 (or the pseudogene TRBV3-2) and TRBJ1-5; tentatively, D is TRBD1 (6 bases). Trimming took 3 bases from V and 5 from J, leaving 14 bases between them. In germline, CDR1 is LGHDT, CDR2 YNNKEL (reference sequence). The CDR3 runs 15 residues. The CDR3: CASSQRGLLHQPQHF. DNA for the CDR3: TGTGCCAGCAGCCAGCGGGGGCTGCTACATCAGCCCCAGCATTTT.

The CDR3 is CASSLASGGGITDTQYF. CDR3 sequence (DNA): TGTGCCAGCAGCTTAGCGTCCGGCGGGGGGATCACAGATACGCAGTATTTT. The chain couples TRBV7-2 to TRBJ2-3, with 8 bases aligning to TRBD2. This CDR3 has 17 residues. V gave up 0 bases and J gave up 2 bases; unmatched junction bases: 7. Germline CDR1 is SGHTA and CDR2 is FQGNSA.

The CDR3, as DNA: TGTGCCAGCAGTTACTCTCAGACTAGCGGGGGCTACAATGAGCAGTTCTTC. Residues: CASSYSQTSGGYNEQFF. The V call is TRBV6-2 or TRBV6-3, the J call TRBJ2-1; 12 bases are shared with TRBD2. V lost 0 bases to trimming and J lost 3 bases; unmatched junction nucleotides: 3. The CDR3 has 17 amino acids. CDR1 is MNHEY, CDR2 SVGEGT, per germline.

This chain uses TRBV5-1 with TRBJ1-6; 10 positions agree with TRBD1. The germline V gene has CDR1 SGHRS and CDR2 YFSETQ. The CDR3 sequence is 17 residues long. The V and J ends lost 0 bases and 5 bases, in that order; junction bases with no gene match: 5. The chain's CDR3 is CASSLAETGGHNSPLHF. CDR3 coding DNA: TGCGCCAGCAGCTTGGCCGAGACAGGGGGCCATAATTCACCCCTCCACTTT.

The chain links TRBV4-1 to TRBJ1-2, with D tentatively TRBD1 (5 bases). Germline values: CDR1 MGHRA, CDR2 YSYEKL. V was pared by 3 bases and J by 4 bases, with 21 bases between. The CDR3 has 17 amino acids. CDR3 DNA: TGCGCCAGCAGCCATGAGATGACGGGACTTAGGGGCTATGGCTACACCTTC. It specifies CASSHEMTGLRGYGYTF.

The chain combines TRBV5-6 with TRBJ2-1; D is possibly TRBD2 (5 bases). With 7 bases removed from V and 4 bases from J, the gap between germline ends came to 21 bases. This CDR3 has 16 amino acids. Germline CDR1 reads SGHDT; CDR2 reads YYEEEE. The CDR3 protein is CASLGRDARAYNEQFF. CDR3 in DNA: TGTGCCAGCCTTGGGCGTGACGCGAGGGCATACAATGAGCAGTTCTTC.

This chain uses TRBV7-9 with TRBJ1-1; no reliable D call. Per the germline V gene, CDR1 is SEHNR and CDR2 is FQNEAQ (reference sequence). The CDR3 sequence is 14 residues long. Trimming pared 5 bases from V and 3 bases from J, leaving 13 bases between. CDR3 sequence: CASSNQEGYTEAFF. The CDR3 DNA sequence: TGTGCCAGCAGCAACCAAGAAGGGTACACTGAAGCTTTCTTT.

The CDR3 nucleotides read TGTGCCAGCAGCTCCGGACGGGTGGGGACTGAAGCTTTCTTT. Translating it yields CASSSGRVGTEAFF. V and J are TRBV7-9 and TRBJ1-1; no clear D gene. CDR1 SEHNR and CDR2 FQNEAQ come from the germline V gene (reference sequence). The ends were cut back, 4 bases at V and 5 bases at J, with 14 bases in the middle. The CDR3 length is 14 residues. The variable domain in full, with the rest retrieved from reference TRBV7-9 and TRBJ1-1, is DTGVSQNPRHKITKRGQNVTFRCDPISEHNRLYWYRQTLGQGPEFLTYFQNEAQLEKSRLLSDRFSAERPKGSFSTLEIQRTEQGDSAMYLCASSSGRVGTEAFFGQGTRLTVV.

This CDR3 reads CASSQITGIGNTIYF. CDR3 DNA: TGCGCCAGCAGCCAAATTACAGGCATCGGAAACACCATATATTTT. The chain joins TRBV4-1 to TRBJ1-3; TRBD1 is a possible D gene (5 bases). The CDR3 runs 15 residues. Germline V gene data show CDR1 as MGHRA and CDR2 as YSYEKL. V was shortened by 2 bases and J by 4 bases, with 12 bases between the two germline ends.

This clone was detected once. The V and J genes are TRBV2 and TRBJ2-1; D might be TRBD2 (5 bases). V was pared by 3 bases and J by 12 bases, with 15 bases between. The germline V gene has CDR1 SNHLY and CDR2 FYNNEI. The CDR3 totals 13 residues. This chain's CDR3 is CASSDGLAVSQFF. CDR3 nucleotides: TGTGCCAGCAGTGACGGGCTAGCCGTTTCGCAGTTCTTC.

This sequence joins TRBV3-1 (or the pseudogene TRBV3-2) and TRBJ1-1; D unresolved. CDR3 size: 14 residues. Deletions cut 0 bases from V and 0 bases from J, with 5 bases between. CDR1 and CDR2 (germline): LGHDT, YNNKEL (reference sequence). CDR3 DNA sequence: TGTGCCAGCAGCCAAGATTTGGTGAACACTGAAGCTTTCTTT. The encoded protein is CASSQDLVNTEAFF.

The chain employs TRBV3-1 (or the pseudogene TRBV3-2) and TRBJ2-7; 7 bases agree with TRBD2. Germline values: CDR1 LGHDT, CDR2 YNNKEL (reference sequence). V gave up 4 bases and J gave up 1 base; unmatched junction bases: 13. CDR3 length: 17 residues. The CDR3 is CASSPLPRASGSYEQYF. The CDR3 DNA follows: TGTGCCAGCAGCCCCCTGCCCCGGGCTAGCGGATCCTACGAGCAGTACTTC.

This sequence joins TRBV15 and TRBJ2-1; D perhaps matches TRBD1 (5 bases). Trimming pared 0 bases from V and 2 bases from J, leaving 8 bases between. Germline CDR1 reads LNHNV; CDR2 reads YYDKDF (reference sequence). The CDR3 is 15 residues long. The CDR3 region is CATSRDQGAYNEQFF. The CDR3 DNA is TGTGCCACCAGCAGAGATCAGGGCGCCTACAATGAGCAGTTCTTC. The full variable domain, its missing parts supplied by reference TRBV15 and TRBJ2-1, is DAMVIQNPRYQVTQFGKPVTLSCSQTLNHNVMYWYQQKSSQAPKLLFHYYDKDFNNEADTPDNFQSRRPNTSFCFLDIRSPGLGDTAMYLCATSRDQGAYNEQFFGPGTRLTVL.